A single sample gave rise to the 6 T cell receptor beta chains below, sequenced in a study of control samples from healthy donors and cancer patients. Clones were sequenced by immunoSEQ multiplex PCR, and TCRdb holds only the in-frame ones, with some missing. The sample carries 75,000 to 95,000 clones, 70% to 90% recorded once. The sequenced sample consisted of blood. Receptors were obtained from a woman in her fifties or sixties in good health.

This chain joins TRBV5-4 and TRBJ2-5; 8 bases align to TRBD1. The CDR3 sequence is 14 residues long. The V gene end was trimmed by 3 bases and the J gene end by 2 bases; junction bases not matched to a gene: 3. CDR1 is SGHNT and CDR2 is YYREEE in the germline V gene (reference sequence). CDR3 loop: CASSSGTGQETQYF. The CDR3 DNA reads TGTGCCAGCAGCTCGGGGACAGGTCAAGAGACCCAGTACTTC.

This chain links TRBV5-1 with TRBJ2-7, with 7 bases identical to TRBD1. The CDR3 sequence is 13 residues long. The V gene's germline CDR1 is SGHRS and CDR2 YFSETQ. With 4 bases clipped from V and 3 bases from J, the junction kept 4 bases outside the gene matches. DNA for the CDR3: TGCGCCAGCAGCCAGGGGGACATCTACGAGCAGTACTTC. The encoded protein is CASSQGDIYEQYF.

This clone was recorded a few times. The rearrangement links TRBV6-5 to TRBJ2-1; 8 bases fit TRBD1. This CDR3 is 13 amino acids long. V lost 6 bases to trimming and J lost 7 bases; unmatched junction nucleotides: 5. Germline values: CDR1 MNHEY, CDR2 SVGAGI. The CDR3 coding sequence is TGTGCCAGCAGACCGGGACAGGTTAATGAGCAGTTCTTC. Protein sequence: CASRPGQVNEQFF.

The chain recombines TRBV21-1 with TRBJ1-5. TRBV21-1 is recorded as a pseudogene. This CDR3 spans 12 amino acids. The CDR3, as DNA: TGTGCCAGACTAGGGGTCGATCAGCCCCAGCATTTT. Translating it yields CARLGVDQPQHF.

V is TRBV5-1 and J is TRBJ2-2; D call uncertain. Germline assignment: CDR1 SGHRS and CDR2 YFSETQ. Trimming removed 4 bases at V and 5 bases at J, with 12 bases between. This CDR3 is built from 14 residues. The CDR3 is CASSPTLGTGELFF. CDR3 in DNA: TGCGCCAGCAGCCCCACGCTGGGAACCGGGGAGCTGTTTTTT.

This clone was seen more than once but under ten times. J is TRBJ1-1 and V is TRBV5-1; D ambiguous. Looked up from germline, CDR1 is SGHRS and CDR2 is YFSETQ. The V end was cut by 3 bases, the J end by 5 bases, with 11 bases between. CDR3 length: 13 residues. CDR3 protein: CASSSDDITEAFF. CDR3 coding DNA: TGCGCCAGCAGCTCGGACGACATAACTGAAGCTTTCTTT. Together with reference TRBV5-1 and TRBJ1-1, the CDR3 gives the full variable domain: KAGVTQTPRYLIKTRGQQVTLSCSPISGHRSVSWYQQTPGQGLQFLFEYFSETQRNKGNFPGRFSGRQFSNSRSEMNVSTLELGDSALYLCASSSDDITEAFFGQGTRLTVV.